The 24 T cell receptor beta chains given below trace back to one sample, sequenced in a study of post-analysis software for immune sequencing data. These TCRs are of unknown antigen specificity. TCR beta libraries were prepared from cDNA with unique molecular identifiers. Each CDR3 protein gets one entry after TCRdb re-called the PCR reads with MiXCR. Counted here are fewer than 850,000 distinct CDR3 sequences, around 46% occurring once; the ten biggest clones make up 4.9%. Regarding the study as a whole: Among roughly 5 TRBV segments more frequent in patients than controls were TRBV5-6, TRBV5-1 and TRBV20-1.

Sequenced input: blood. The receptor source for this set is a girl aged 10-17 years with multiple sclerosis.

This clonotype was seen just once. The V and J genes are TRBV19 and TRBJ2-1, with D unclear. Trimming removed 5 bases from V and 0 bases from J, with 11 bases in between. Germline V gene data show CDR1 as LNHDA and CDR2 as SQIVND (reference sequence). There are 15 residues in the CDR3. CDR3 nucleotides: TGTGCCAGTAGTTGGGTAGAGAGCTCCTACAATGAGCAGTTCTTC. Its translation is CASSWVESSYNEQFF.

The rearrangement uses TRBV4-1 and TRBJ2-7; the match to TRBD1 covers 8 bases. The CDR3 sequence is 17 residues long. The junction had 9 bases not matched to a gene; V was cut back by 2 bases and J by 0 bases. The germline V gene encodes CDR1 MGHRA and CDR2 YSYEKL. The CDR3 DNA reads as TGCGCCAGCAGCCAAACCGAGACAGGGGCGTACTCCTACGAGCAGTACTTC. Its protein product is CASSQTETGAYSYEQYF.

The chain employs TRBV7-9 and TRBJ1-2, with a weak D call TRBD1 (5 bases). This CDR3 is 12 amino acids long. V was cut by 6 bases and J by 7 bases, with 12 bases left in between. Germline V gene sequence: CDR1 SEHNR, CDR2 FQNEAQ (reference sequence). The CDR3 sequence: CASSQGTSGYTF. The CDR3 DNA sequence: TGTGCCAGCAGTCAAGGGACTAGTGGCTACACCTTC.

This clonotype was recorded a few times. CDR3 sequence (DNA): TGTGCCAGCGTGTCTGGGGGGATGGCTAACTATGGCTACACCTTC. Its protein product is CASVSGGMANYGYTF. J is TRBJ1-2 and V is TRBV7-9, with D maybe TRBD1 (5 bases). Trimming cost V 8 bases and J 0 bases, with 16 bases left between them. This CDR3 is 15 amino acids long. Germline values: CDR1 SEHNR, CDR2 FQNEAQ (reference sequence).

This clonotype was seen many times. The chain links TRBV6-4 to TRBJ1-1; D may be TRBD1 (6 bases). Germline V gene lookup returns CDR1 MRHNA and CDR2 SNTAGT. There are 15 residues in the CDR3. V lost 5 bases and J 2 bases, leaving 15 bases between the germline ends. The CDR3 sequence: CASSPFQGSNTEAFF. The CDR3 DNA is TGTGCCAGCAGTCCCTTTCAGGGGTCTAACACTGAAGCTTTCTTT.

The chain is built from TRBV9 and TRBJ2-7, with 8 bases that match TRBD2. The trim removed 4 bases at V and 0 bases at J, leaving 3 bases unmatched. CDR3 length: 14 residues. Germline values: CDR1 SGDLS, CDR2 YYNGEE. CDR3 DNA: TGTGCCAGCAGCCCCGGGGGGGACTCCTACGAGCAGTACTTC. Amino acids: CASSPGGDSYEQYF.

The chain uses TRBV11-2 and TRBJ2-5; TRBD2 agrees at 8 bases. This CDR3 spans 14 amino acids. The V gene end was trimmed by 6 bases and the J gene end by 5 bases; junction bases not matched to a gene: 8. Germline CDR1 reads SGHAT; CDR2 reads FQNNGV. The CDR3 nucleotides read TGTGCCAGCAGGCCGGGACTAGGTTGGGAGACCCAGTACTTC. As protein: CASRPGLGWETQYF.

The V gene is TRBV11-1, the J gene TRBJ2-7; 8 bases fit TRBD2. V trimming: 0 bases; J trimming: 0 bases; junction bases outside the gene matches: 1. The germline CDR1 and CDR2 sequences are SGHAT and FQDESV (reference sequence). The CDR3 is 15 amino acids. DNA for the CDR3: TGTGCCAGCAGCTTAGCCCGGGAGGGCTCCTACGAGCAGTACTTC. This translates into CASSLAREGSYEQYF.

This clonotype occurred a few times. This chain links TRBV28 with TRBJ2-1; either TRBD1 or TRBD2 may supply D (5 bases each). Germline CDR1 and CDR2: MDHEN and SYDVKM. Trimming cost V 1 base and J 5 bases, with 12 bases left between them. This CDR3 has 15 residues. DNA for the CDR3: TGTGCCAGCAGTTTATTGGGGGAGTGGGACAATGAGCAGTTCTTC. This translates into CASSLLGEWDNEQFF.

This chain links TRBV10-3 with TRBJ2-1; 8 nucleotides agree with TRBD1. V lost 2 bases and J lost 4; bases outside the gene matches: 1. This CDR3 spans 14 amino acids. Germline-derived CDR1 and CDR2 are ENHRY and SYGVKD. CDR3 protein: CAISERTGYNEQFF. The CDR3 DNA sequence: TGTGCCATCAGTGAGCGGACAGGGTACAATGAGCAGTTCTTC.

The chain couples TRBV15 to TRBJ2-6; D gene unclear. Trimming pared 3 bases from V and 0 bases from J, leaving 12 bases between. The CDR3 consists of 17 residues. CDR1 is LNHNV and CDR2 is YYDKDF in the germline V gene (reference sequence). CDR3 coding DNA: TGTGCCACCAGCAGGCTAGGGCTGGTCTCTGGGGCCAACGTCCTGACTTTC. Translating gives CATSRLGLVSGANVLTF.

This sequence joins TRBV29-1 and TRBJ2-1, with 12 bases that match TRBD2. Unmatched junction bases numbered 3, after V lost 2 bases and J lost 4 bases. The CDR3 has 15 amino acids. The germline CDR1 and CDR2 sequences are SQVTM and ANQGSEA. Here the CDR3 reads CSVELAGGVYNEQFF. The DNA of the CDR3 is TGCAGCGTTGAACTAGCGGGAGGGGTTTACAATGAGCAGTTCTTC.

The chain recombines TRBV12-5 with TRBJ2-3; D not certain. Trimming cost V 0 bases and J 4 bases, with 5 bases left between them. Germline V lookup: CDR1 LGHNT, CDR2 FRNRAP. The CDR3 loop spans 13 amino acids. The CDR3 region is CASGLVVADTQYF. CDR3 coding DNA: TGTGCTAGTGGTTTGGTAGTCGCAGATACGCAGTATTTT. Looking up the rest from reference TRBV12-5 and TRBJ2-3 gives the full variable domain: DARVTQTPRHKVTEMGQEVTMRCQPILGHNTVFWYRQTMMQGLELLAYFRNRAPLDDSGMPKDRFSAEMPDATLATLKIQPSEPRDSAVYFCASGLVVADTQYFGPGTRLTVL.

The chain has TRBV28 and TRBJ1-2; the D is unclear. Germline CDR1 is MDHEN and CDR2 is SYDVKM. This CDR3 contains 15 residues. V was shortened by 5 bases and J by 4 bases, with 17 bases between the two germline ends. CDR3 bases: TGTGCCAGCAGTATCCCGGGCCGGGTTCCCTATGGCTACACCTTC. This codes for CASSIPGRVPYGYTF.

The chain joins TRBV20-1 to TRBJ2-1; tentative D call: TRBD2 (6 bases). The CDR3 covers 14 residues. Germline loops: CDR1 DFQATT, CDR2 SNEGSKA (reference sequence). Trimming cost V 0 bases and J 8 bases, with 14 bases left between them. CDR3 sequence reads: CSARDPGSMHEQFF. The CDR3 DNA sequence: TGCAGTGCTAGAGATCCCGGGAGTATGCATGAGCAGTTCTTC.

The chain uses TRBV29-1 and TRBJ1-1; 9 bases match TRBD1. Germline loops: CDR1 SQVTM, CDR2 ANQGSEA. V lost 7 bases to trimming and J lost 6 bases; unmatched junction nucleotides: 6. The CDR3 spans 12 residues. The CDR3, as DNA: TGCAGCGCAAGACAGGGGGGGGCTGAAGCTTTCTTT. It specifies CSARQGGAEAFF. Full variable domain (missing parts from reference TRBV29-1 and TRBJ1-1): SAVISQKPSRDICQRGTSLTIQCQVDSQVTMMFWYRQQPGQSLTLIATANQGSEATYESGFVIDKFPISRPNLTFSTLTVSNMSPEDSSIYLCSARQGGAEAFFGQGTRLTVV.

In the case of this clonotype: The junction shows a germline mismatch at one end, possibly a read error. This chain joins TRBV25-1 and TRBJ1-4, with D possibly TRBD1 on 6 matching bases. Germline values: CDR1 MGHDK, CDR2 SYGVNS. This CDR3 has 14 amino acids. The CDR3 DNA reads TGTGCCAGCAGGGCTGACAGGCCTAATGAAAAACGGTTTTTT. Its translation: CASRADRPNEKRFF.

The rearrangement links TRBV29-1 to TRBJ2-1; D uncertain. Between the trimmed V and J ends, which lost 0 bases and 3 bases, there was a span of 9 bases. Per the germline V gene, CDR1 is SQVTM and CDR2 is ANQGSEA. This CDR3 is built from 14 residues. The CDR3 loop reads CSVEEGWGYNEQFF. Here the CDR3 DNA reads TGCAGCGTTGAAGAGGGTTGGGGCTACAATGAGCAGTTCTTC.

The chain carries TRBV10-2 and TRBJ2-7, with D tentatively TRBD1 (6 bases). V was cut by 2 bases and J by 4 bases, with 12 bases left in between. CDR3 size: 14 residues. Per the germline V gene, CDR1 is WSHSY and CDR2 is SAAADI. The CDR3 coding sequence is TGCGCCAGCAGTGAGGGGACAACTGTATACGAGCAGTACTTC. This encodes CASSEGTTVYEQYF.

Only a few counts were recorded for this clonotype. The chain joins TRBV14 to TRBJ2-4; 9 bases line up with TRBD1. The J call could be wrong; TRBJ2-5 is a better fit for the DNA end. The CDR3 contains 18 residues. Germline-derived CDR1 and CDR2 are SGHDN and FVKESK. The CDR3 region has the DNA TGTGCCAGCAGCCAAGATCGGGGTAGAGGGACAGGGATCGAGACCCAGTACTTC. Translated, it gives CASSQDRGRGTGIETQYF.

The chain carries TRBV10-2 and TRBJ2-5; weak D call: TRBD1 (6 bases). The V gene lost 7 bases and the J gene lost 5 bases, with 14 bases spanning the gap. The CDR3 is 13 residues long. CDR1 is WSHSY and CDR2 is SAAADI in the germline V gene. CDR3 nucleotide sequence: TGCGCCAGCACTCGAGGGGGTGAGGAGACCCAGTACTTC. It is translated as CASTRGGEETQYF.

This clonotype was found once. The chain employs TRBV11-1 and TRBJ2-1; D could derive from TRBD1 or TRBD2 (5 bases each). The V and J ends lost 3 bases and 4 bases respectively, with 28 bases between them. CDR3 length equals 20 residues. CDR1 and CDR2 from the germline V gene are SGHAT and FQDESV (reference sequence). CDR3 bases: TGTGCCAGCAGCTTCATCCCTGATCCCAGACGGGACGGACGATACAATGAGCAGTTCTTC. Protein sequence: CASSFIPDPRRDGRYNEQFF.

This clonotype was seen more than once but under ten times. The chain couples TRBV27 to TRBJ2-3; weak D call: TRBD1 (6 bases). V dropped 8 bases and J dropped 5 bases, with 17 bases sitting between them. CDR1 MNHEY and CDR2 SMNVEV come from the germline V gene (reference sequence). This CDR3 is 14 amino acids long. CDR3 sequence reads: CASARGGVVDTQYF. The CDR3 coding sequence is TGTGCCAGCGCCCGAGGGGGAGTGGTAGATACGCAGTATTTT.

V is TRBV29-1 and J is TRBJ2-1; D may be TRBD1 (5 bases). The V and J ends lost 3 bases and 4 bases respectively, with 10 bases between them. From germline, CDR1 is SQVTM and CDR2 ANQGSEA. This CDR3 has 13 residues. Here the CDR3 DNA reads TGCAGCGTTGAGGAGACAGCGTACAATGAGCAGTTCTTC. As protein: CSVEETAYNEQFF.